This T cell receptor beta chain appears in the sequencing data of a study of blood T cell repertoires in COVID-19. TCRdb's table, derived via immunoSEQ multiplex PCR, lists solely in-frame clones and lacks some. Here the sample spans a few hundred thousand clones, roughly 90% being singletons. The germline V and J ends were trimmed by 3 bases and 3 bases, with 3 bases remaining between them. CDR3 size: 11 residues. Germline CDR1 is SNHLY and CDR2 is FYNNEI. The sequenced sample consisted of PBMCs or T cells enriched from blood (not recorded which). The chain joins TRBV2 to TRBJ2-7; D is undetermined. The receptor was isolated from a middle-aged woman who had recovered from COVID-19. CDR3 loop: CASSDSYEQYF. In nucleotides, the CDR3 is TGTGCCAGCAGTGACAGCTACGAGCAGTACTTC.